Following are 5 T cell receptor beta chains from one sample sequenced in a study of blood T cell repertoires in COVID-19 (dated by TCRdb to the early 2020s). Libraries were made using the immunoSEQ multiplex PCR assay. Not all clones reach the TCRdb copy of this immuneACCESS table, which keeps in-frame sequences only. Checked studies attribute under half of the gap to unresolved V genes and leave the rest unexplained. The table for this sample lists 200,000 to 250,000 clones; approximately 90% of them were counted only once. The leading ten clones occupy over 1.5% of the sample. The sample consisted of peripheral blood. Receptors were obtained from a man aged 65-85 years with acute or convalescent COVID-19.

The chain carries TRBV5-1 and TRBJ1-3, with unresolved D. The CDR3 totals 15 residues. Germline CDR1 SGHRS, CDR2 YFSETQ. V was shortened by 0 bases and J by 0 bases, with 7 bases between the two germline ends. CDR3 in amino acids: CASSLEGLSGNTIYF. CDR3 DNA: TGCGCCAGCAGCTTGGAAGGACTCTCTGGAAACACCATATATTTT.

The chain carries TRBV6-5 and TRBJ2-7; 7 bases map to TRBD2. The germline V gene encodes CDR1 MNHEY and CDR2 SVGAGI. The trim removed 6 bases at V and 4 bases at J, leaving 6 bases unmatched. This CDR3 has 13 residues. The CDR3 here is CASSQGGKYEQYF. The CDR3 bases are TGTGCCAGCAGCCAGGGAGGGAAGTACGAGCAGTACTTC.

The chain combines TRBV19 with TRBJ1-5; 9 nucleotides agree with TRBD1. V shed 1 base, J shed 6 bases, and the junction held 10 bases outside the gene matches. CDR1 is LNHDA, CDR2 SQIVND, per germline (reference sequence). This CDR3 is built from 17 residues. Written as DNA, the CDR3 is TGTGCCAGTAGTATAGGGGCTTACAGGGGGCGACTTCAGCCCCAGCATTTT. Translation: CASSIGAYRGRLQPQHF.

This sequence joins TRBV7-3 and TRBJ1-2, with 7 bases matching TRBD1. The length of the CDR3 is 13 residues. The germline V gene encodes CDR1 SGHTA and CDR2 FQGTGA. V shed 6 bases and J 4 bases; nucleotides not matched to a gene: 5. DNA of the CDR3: TGTGCCAGCAGTAAAGGGACAGCCTATGGCTACACCTTC. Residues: CASSKGTAYGYTF.

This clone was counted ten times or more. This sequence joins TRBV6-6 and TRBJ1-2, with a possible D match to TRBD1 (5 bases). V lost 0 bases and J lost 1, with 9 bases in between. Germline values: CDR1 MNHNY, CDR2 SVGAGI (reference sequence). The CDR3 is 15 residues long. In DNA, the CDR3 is TGTGCCAGCAGTTACTCAGGGGCAGGTAACTATGGCTACACCTTC. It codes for CASSYSGAGNYGYTF.